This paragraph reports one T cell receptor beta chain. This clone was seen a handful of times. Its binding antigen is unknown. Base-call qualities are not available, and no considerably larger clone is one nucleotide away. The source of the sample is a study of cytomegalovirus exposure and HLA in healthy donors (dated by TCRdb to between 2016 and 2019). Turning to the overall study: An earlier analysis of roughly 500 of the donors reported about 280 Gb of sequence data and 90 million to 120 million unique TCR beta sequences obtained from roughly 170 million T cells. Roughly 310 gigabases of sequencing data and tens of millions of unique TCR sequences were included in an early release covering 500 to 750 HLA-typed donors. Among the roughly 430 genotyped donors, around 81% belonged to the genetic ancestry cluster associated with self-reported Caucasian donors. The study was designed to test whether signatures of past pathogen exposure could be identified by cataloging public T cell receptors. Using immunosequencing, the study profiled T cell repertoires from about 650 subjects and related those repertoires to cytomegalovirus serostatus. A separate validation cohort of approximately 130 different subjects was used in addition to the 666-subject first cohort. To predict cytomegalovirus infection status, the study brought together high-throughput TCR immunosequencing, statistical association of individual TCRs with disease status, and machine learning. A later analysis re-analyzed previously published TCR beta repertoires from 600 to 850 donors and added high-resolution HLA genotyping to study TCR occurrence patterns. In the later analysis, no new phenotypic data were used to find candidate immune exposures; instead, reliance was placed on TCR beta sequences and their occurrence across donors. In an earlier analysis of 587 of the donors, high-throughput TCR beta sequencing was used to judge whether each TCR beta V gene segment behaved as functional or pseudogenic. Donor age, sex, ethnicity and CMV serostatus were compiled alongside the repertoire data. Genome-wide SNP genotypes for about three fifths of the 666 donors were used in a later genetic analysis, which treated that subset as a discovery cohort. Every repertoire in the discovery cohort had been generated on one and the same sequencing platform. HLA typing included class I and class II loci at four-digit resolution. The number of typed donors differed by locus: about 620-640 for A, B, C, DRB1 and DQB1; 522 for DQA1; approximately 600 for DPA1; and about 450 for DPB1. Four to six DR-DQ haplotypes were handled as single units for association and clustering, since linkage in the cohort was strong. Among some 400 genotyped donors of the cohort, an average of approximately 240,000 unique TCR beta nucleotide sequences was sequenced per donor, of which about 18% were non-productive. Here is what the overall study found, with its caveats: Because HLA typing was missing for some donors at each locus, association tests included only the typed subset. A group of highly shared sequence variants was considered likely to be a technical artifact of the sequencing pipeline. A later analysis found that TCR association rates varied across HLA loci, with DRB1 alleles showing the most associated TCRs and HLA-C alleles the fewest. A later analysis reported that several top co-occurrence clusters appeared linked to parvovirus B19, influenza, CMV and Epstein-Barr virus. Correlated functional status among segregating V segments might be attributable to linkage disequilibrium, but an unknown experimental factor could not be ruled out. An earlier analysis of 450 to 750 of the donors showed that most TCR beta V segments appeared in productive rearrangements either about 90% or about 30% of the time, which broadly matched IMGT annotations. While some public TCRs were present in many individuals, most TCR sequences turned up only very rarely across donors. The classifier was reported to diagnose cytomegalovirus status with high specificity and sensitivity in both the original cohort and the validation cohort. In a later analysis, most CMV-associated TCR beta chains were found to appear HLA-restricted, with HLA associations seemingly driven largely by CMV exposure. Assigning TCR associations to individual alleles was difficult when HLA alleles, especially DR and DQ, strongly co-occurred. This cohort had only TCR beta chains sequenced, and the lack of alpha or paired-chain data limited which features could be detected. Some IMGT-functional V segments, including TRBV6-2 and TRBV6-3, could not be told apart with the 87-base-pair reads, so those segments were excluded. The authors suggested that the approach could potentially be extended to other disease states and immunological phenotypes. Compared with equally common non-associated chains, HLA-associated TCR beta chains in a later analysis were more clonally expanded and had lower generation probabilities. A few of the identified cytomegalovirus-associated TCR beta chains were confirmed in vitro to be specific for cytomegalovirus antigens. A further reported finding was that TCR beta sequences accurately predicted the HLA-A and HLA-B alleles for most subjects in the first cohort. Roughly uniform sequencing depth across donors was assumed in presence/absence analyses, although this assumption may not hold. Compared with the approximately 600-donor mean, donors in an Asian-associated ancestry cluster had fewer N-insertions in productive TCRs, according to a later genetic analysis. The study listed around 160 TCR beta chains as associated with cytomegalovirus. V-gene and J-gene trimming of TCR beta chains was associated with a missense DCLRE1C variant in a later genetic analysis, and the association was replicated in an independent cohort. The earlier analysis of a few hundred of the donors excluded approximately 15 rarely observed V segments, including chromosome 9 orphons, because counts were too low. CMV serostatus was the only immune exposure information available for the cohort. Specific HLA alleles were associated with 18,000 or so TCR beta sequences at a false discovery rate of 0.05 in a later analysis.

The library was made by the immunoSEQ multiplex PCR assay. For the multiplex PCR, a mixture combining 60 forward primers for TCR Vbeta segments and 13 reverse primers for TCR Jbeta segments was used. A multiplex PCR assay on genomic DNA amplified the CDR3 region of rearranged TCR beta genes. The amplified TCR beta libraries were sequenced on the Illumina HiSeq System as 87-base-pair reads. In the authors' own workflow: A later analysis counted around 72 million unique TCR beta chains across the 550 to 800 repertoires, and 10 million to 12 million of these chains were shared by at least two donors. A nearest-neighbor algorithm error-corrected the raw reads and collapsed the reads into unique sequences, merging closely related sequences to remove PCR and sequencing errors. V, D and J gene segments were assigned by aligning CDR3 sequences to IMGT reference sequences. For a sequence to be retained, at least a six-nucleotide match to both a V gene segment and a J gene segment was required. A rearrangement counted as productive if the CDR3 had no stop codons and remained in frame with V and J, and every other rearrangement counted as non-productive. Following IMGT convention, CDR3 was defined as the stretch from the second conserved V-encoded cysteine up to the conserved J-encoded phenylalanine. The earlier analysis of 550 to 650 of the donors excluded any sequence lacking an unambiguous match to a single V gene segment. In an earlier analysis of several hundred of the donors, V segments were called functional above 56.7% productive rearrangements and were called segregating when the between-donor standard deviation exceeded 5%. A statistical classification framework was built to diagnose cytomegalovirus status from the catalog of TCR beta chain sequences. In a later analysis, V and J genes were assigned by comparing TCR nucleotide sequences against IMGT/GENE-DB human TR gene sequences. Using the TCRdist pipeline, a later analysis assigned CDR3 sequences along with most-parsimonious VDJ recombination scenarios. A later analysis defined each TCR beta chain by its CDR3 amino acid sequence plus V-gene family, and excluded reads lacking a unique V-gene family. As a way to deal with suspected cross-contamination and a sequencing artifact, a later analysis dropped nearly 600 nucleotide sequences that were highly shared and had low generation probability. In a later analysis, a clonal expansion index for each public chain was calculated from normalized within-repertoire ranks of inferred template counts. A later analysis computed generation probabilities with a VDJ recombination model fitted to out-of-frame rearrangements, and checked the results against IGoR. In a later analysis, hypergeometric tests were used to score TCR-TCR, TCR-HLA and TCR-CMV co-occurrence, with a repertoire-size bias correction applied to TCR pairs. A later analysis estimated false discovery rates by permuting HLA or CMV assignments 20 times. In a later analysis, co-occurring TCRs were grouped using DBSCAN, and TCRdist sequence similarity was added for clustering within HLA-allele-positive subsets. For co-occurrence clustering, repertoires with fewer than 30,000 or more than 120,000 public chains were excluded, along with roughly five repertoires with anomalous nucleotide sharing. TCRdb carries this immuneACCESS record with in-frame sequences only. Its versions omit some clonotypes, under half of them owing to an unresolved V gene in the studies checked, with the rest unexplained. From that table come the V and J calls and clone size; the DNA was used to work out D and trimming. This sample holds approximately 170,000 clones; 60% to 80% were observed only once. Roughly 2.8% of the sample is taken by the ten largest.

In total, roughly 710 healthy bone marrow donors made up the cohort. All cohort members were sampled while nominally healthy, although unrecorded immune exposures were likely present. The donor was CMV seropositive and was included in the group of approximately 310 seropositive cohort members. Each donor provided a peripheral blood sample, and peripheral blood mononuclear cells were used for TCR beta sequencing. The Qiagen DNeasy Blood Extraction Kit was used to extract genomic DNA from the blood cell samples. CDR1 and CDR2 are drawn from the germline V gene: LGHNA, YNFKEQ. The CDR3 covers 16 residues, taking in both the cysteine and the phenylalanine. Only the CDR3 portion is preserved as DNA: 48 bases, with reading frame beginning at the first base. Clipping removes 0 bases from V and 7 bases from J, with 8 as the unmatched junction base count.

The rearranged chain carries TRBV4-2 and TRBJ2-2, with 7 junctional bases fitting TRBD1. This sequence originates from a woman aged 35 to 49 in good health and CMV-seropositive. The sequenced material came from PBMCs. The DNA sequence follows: TGTGCCAGCAGCCAAGAAATAGGGGGCCGAGACGGGGAGCTGTTTTTT. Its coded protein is CASSQEIGGRDGELFF.